The rows below give T cell receptor beta chains drawn from one sample of a study of T cell responses to AZD1222 COVID-19 vaccine. Using immunoSEQ multiplex PCR, the repertoire was profiled, and TCRdb retains in-frame clones only, with some absent. The profile shows over 85,000 clones, more than 70% of them singletons. This material consisted of peripheral blood, taken 28 days after the second AZD1222 dose. The origin of the receptors is an adult who received the AZD1222 COVID-19 vaccine. The CDR3 runs from the conserved cysteine through the conserved F or W. The D gene is left open where the match is weak. Rows give clone size only sometimes, using once, few, many, or a class for an expanded clone.

d_gene: -
v_gene: TRBV10-1
abundance: -
j_gene: TRBJ2-7
CDR3aa: CASSDPGTQKPYEQYF
CDR3nt: TGCGCCAGCAGTGACCCCGGGACACAGAAGCCCTACGAGCAGTACTTC

d_gene: -
v_gene: TRBV18
abundance: -
j_gene: TRBJ1-1
CDR3aa: CASSSYRGDIEAFF
CDR3nt: TGTGCCAGCTCCTCATACCGGGGGGACATTGAAGCTTTCTTT

d_gene: TRBD1
v_gene: TRBV18
abundance: -
j_gene: TRBJ1-1
CDR3aa: CASSRDSNTEAFF
CDR3nt: TGTGCCAGCTCACGGGACAGCAACACTGAAGCTTTCTTT

d_gene: TRBD1
v_gene: TRBV20-1
abundance: -
j_gene: TRBJ2-5
CDR3aa: CSASSRGWSETQYF
CDR3nt: TGCAGTGCTAGTTCCAGGGGGTGGTCAGAGACCCAGTACTTC

d_gene: TRBD1
v_gene: TRBV11-2
abundance: -
j_gene: TRBJ2-3
CDR3aa: CASSLAGQGTDTQYF
CDR3nt: TGTGCCAGCAGCTTAGCGGGACAGGGGACAGATACGCAGTATTTT

d_gene: -
v_gene: TRBV19
abundance: -
j_gene: TRBJ1-5
CDR3aa: CASGTGGYGQPQHF
CDR3nt: TGTGCCAGTGGAACTGGGGGCTACGGTCAGCCCCAGCATTTT

d_gene: -
v_gene: TRBV6-5
abundance: -
j_gene: TRBJ2-1
CDR3aa: CASSYGPYEQFF
CDR3nt: TGTGCCAGCAGTTACGGCCCGTATGAGCAGTTCTTC

d_gene: -
v_gene: TRBV7-9
abundance: -
j_gene: TRBJ2-5
CDR3aa: CASSSRGETQYF
CDR3nt: TGTGCCAGCAGCTCCAGAGGGGAGACCCAGTACTTC

d_gene: TRBD1
v_gene: TRBV28
abundance: -
j_gene: TRBJ1-5
CDR3aa: CASSSSKGQGYNQPQHF
CDR3nt: TGTGCCAGCAGTTCAAGTAAGGGACAGGGATACAATCAGCCCCAGCATTTT

d_gene: TRBD1
v_gene: TRBV5-6
abundance: -
j_gene: TRBJ2-5
CDR3aa: CASSLEGQGVETQYF
CDR3nt: TGTGCCAGCAGCTTGGAAGGACAGGGTGTGGAGACCCAGTACTTC

d_gene: TRBD2
v_gene: TRBV28
abundance: -
j_gene: TRBJ2-1
CDR3aa: CASSTTGTSGRRYNEQFF
CDR3nt: TGTGCCAGCAGTACCACCGGGACTAGCGGGAGGAGGTACAATGAGCAGTTCTTC

d_gene: TRBD1
v_gene: TRBV7-9
abundance: -
j_gene: TRBJ1-1
CDR3aa: CASSRYRGQGSKATEAFF
CDR3nt: TGTGCCAGCAGCCGGTACCGTGGACAGGGGAGTAAAGCCACTGAAGCTTTCTTT

d_gene: -
v_gene: TRBV7-9
abundance: -
j_gene: TRBJ1-2
CDR3aa: CASSLSSGAYGYTF
CDR3nt: TGTGCCAGCAGCTTATCCTCAGGGGCCTATGGCTACACCTTC

d_gene: -
v_gene: TRBV7-3
abundance: -
j_gene: TRBJ1-2
CDR3aa: CASSLNGRGEGYTF
CDR3nt: TGTGCCAGCAGCTTGAATGGGCGGGGAGAGGGCTACACCTTC

d_gene: -
v_gene: TRBV2
abundance: once
j_gene: TRBJ2-5
CDR3aa: CASSFFREETQYF
CDR3nt: TGTGCCAGCAGTTTCTTCAGGGAAGAGACCCAGTACTTC

d_gene: -
v_gene: TRBV27
abundance: -
j_gene: TRBJ1-5
CDR3aa: CASKLGGSNQPQHF
CDR3nt: TGTGCCAGCAAACTCGGCGGTAGCAATCAGCCCCAGCATTTT

d_gene: TRBD1
v_gene: TRBV6-5
abundance: -
j_gene: TRBJ1-1
CDR3aa: CASRRDRGANTEAFF
CDR3nt: TGTGCCAGCAGGAGGGACAGGGGGGCGAACACTGAAGCTTTCTTT

d_gene: -
v_gene: TRBV3-1/TRBV3-2
abundance: once
j_gene: TRBJ1-2
CDR3aa: CASSQETLACTSDYGYTF
CDR3nt: TGTGCCAGCAGCCAAGAAACCCTAGCGTGCACCTCCGACTATGGCTACACCTTC

d_gene: -
v_gene: TRBV29-1
abundance: -
j_gene: TRBJ2-3
CDR3aa: CSAQQGDTQYF
CDR3nt: TGCAGCGCACAACAGGGAGATACGCAGTATTTT

d_gene: TRBD2
v_gene: TRBV3-1/TRBV3-2
abundance: -
j_gene: TRBJ2-3
CDR3aa: CASSQELSVGLAGADTQYF
CDR3nt: TGTGCCAGCAGCCAAGAACTTTCCGTGGGCTTGGCGGGAGCAGATACGCAGTATTTT

d_gene: TRBD1
v_gene: TRBV10-3
abundance: -
j_gene: TRBJ2-1
CDR3aa: CAIIVPGQGGVTPINEQFF
CDR3nt: TGTGCCATCATCGTTCCGGGACAGGGTGGCGTTACTCCCATCAATGAGCAGTTCTTC

d_gene: TRBD1
v_gene: TRBV18
abundance: -
j_gene: TRBJ1-3
CDR3aa: CASSPPQGRNSGNTIYF
CDR3nt: TGTGCCAGCTCACCACCACAGGGGCGCAACTCTGGAAACACCATATATTTT

d_gene: -
v_gene: TRBV18
abundance: -
j_gene: TRBJ1-6
CDR3aa: CASSPGSTPYNSPLHF
CDR3nt: TGTGCCAGCTCACCAGGATCCACTCCATATAATTCACCCCTCCACTTT

d_gene: TRBD1
v_gene: TRBV5-1
abundance: once
j_gene: TRBJ2-1
CDR3aa: CASSLGPGGTYNEQFF
CDR3nt: TGCGCCAGCAGCTTGGGGCCAGGGGGTACCTACAATGAGCAGTTCTTC

d_gene: -
v_gene: TRBV30
abundance: -
j_gene: TRBJ2-7
CDR3aa: CAWSESYEQYF
CDR3nt: TGTGCCTGGAGTGAGAGTTACGAGCAGTACTTC

d_gene: TRBD1
v_gene: TRBV27
abundance: -
j_gene: TRBJ1-2
CDR3aa: CASSLQGASYTF
CDR3nt: TGTGCCAGCAGTTTGCAGGGGGCCAGCTACACCTTC

d_gene: -
v_gene: TRBV11-2
abundance: -
j_gene: TRBJ2-3
CDR3aa: CASSLQMRLVTDTQYF
CDR3nt: TGTGCCAGCAGTCTCCAAATGAGACTAGTGACAGATACGCAGTATTTT

d_gene: -
v_gene: TRBV5-1
abundance: -
j_gene: TRBJ2-1
CDR3aa: CASSRSRTGWTGGSSYNEQFF
CDR3nt: TGCGCCAGCAGCCGATCCCGGACAGGGTGGACGGGAGGGAGCTCCTACAATGAGCAGTTCTTC

d_gene: -
v_gene: TRBV6-5
abundance: -
j_gene: TRBJ2-5
CDR3aa: CASSYSVGTQETQYF
CDR3nt: TGTGCCAGCAGTTACTCTGTCGGGACCCAAGAGACCCAGTACTTC

d_gene: -
v_gene: TRBV6-5
abundance: -
j_gene: TRBJ1-1
CDR3aa: CASTLGTGMNTEAFF
CDR3nt: TGTGCCAGCACCCTCGGGACGGGAATGAACACTGAAGCTTTCTTT